The 25 T cell receptor beta chains given below trace back to one sample, sequenced in a study of cytomegalovirus exposure and HLA in healthy donors (dated by TCRdb to 2016 to 2017). Library method: the immunoSEQ multiplex PCR assay. For the multiplex PCR, a mixture combining 60 forward primers for TCR Vbeta segments and 13 reverse primers for TCR Jbeta segments was used. Not all clones reach the TCRdb copy of this immuneACCESS table, which keeps in-frame sequences only. Checked studies attribute under half of the gap to unresolved V genes and leave the rest unexplained. In this sample the table shows about 180,000 clones, over 70% of which occur a single time. 2.9% of the sample is held by the ten biggest clonotypes. What was sequenced was PBMCs. Receptor source: a male donor in good health and CMV-seronegative.

This chain's CDR3 is CASSYALQGAYEQYF. CDR3 DNA: TGTGCCAGCAGTTACGCTTTACAGGGGGCGTACGAGCAGTACTTC. J is TRBJ2-7 and V is TRBV6-6; the match to TRBD1 covers 9 bases. Germline V gives CDR1 MNHNY, CDR2 SVGAGI (reference sequence). The CDR3 is made up of 15 amino acids. The J segment lost 4 bases and the V segment lost 2 bases, leaving 6 bases of the junction unmatched.

The rearrangement uses TRBV19 and TRBJ2-7, with TRBD2 matching over 10 bases. CDR3 size: 15 residues. CDR1 and CDR2 from the germline V gene are LNHDA and SQIVND (reference sequence). The J segment lost 5 bases and the V segment lost 3 bases, leaving 7 bases of the junction unmatched. The CDR3 coding sequence is TGTGCCAGTAGTATCCTCACTAGCGGGAATCACGAGCAGTACTTC. Translated, it gives CASSILTSGNHEQYF.

The genes are TRBV12-5 and TRBJ2-2; the D is unclear. Germline loops: CDR1 LGHNT, CDR2 FRNRAP. Trimming cost V 4 bases and J 7 bases, with 10 bases left between them. The CDR3 is 13 residues long. CDR3 region: CASGSLVLGELFF. The CDR3 nucleotides are TGTGCTAGTGGTTCCCTAGTTCTCGGGGAGCTGTTTTTT.

The table lists this clone with a few counts. J is TRBJ1-5 and V is TRBV30; D is perhaps TRBD1 (5 bases). Germline assignment: CDR1 GTSNPN and CDR2 SVGIG (reference sequence). V was trimmed by 3 bases and J by 4 bases, leaving 7 bases between them. The CDR3 contains 12 residues. CDR3 residues: CAWSRGNQPQHF. The CDR3 DNA reads TGTGCCTGGAGCCGGGGGAATCAGCCCCAGCATTTT.

This sequence joins TRBV19 and TRBJ2-3; TRBD2 matches at 8 bases. The CDR3 covers 16 residues. V lost 6 bases and J lost 3; bases outside the gene matches: 11. Germline values: CDR1 LNHDA, CDR2 SQIVND (reference sequence). This CDR3 reads CASRNRAGGRTDTQYF. The DNA of the CDR3 is TGTGCCAGTAGAAACCGGGCGGGAGGTAGGACAGATACGCAGTATTTT.

This clone was counted a single time. The CDR3 loop is CASSINNEQFF. In DNA form, the CDR3 reads TGTGCCAGCAGCATTAACAATGAGCAGTTCTTC. This chain uses TRBV5-6 with TRBJ2-1; D gene uncertain. The length of the CDR3 is 11 residues. V was cut by 4 bases and J by 5 bases, with 4 bases left in between. Per the germline V gene, CDR1 is SGHDT and CDR2 is YYEEEE.

This clone has a handful of counts. The chain recombines TRBV6-5 with TRBJ2-7, with TRBD2 matching 7 bases. Germline values: CDR1 MNHEY, CDR2 SVGAGI. The CDR3 is made up of 16 amino acids. J gave up 2 bases and V 0 bases, and 7 bases lay outside the gene matches. CDR3 nucleotides: TGTGCCAGCAGTTACTCACGGCTAGCGGAGACCTACGAGCAGTACTTC. It is translated as CASSYSRLAETYEQYF.

The chain joins TRBV10-3 to TRBJ2-1; no reliable D call. The CDR3 contains 11 residues. V was trimmed by 0 bases and J by 10 bases, leaving 4 bases between them. Germline values: CDR1 ENHRY, CDR2 SYGVKD. The CDR3 sequence is CAISESAEQFF. The DNA of the CDR3 is TGTGCCATCAGTGAGTCGGCAGAGCAGTTCTTC.

With respect to this clone: The same CDR3 arises from other DNA sequences in this sample as well. The rearrangement links TRBV12-5 to TRBJ1-5, with D maybe TRBD1 (5 bases). V was shortened by 5 bases and J by 3 bases, with 14 bases between the two germline ends. CDR3 size: 15 residues. Germline assignment: CDR1 LGHNT and CDR2 FRNRAP. This CDR3 is CASGLEQGDNQPQHF. The CDR3 DNA reads TGTGCTAGTGGTCTTGAACAAGGGGACAATCAGCCCCAGCATTTT.

The chain is built from TRBV7-9 and TRBJ2-7, with D possibly being TRBD1 (6 bases). This CDR3 region has 15 residues. The germline V and J ends were trimmed by 3 bases and 2 bases, with 14 bases remaining between them. The germline V gene has CDR1 SEHNR and CDR2 FQNEAQ (reference sequence). As DNA, the CDR3 is TGTGCCAGCAGCTTGGAAGGGGCAGGGGCCTACGAGCAGTACTTC. This translates into CASSLEGAGAYEQYF.

Remarks on this clone: Other DNA sequences in this sample translate to the same CDR3. V usage is TRBV30 and J usage is TRBJ2-7; D not resolved. Germline loops: CDR1 GTSNPN, CDR2 SVGIG (reference sequence). The CDR3 sequence is 11 residues long. Trimming cost V 4 bases and J 1 base, with 5 bases left between them. CDR3: CAWTGSYEQYF. As DNA, the CDR3 is TGTGCCTGGACGGGTTCCTACGAGCAGTACTTC.

The chain employs TRBV28 and TRBJ2-7; 7 bases are shared with TRBD2. The germline V gene encodes CDR1 MDHEN and CDR2 SYDVKM. The CDR3 consists of 16 residues. After removal of 3 bases from V and 3 bases from J, the junction contained 11 bases not matched to a gene. The DNA for the CDR3 is TGTGCCAGCAGTTTGGTCCTAGCGGCCAAACACTACGAGCAGTACTTC. Translation gives CASSLVLAAKHYEQYF.

Comments on this clone: This sample includes further DNA sequences coding for the same CDR3. CDR3 nucleotides: TGCGCCAGCAGCTTACTAGCGGGAGCCTACAATGAGCAGTTCTTC. Its translation: CASSLLAGAYNEQFF. The chain carries TRBV5-1 and TRBJ2-1; 11 nucleotides align to TRBD2. With V trimmed by 2 bases and J by 2 bases, 0 bases remained unmatched. The CDR3 runs to 15 residues. Germline CDR1 SGHRS, CDR2 YFSETQ.

This clone appeared once. The chain combines TRBV19 with TRBJ2-5; D is perhaps TRBD2 (6 bases). The better agreement between TRBJ2-7 and the DNA end casts doubt on the J call. CDR3 length equals 13 residues. From germline, CDR1 is LNHDA and CDR2 SQIVND (reference sequence). CDR3 residues: CASSSAGPYEQYF. In DNA form, the CDR3 reads TGTGCCAGTAGTTCGGCGGGGCCCTACGAGCAGTACTTC.

The gene calls are TRBV28 and TRBJ1-5, with TRBD1 matching 9 bases. V shed 6 bases, J shed 0 bases, and the junction held 12 bases outside the gene matches. Germline V gene data show CDR1 as MDHEN and CDR2 as SYDVKM. The CDR3 is made up of 18 amino acids. CDR3 sequence (DNA): TGTGCCAGCAGCTATCCGGGACAGGGCCTGTATAGCAATCAGCCCCAGCATTTT. Translated: CASSYPGQGLYSNQPQHF.

In its sample, this clone was seen once. The rearrangement links TRBV6-5 to TRBJ2-7, with a possible D match to TRBD2 (5 bases). Trimming shortened V by 0 bases and J by 0 bases, and 12 bases separated the two germline ends. The CDR3 is 16 residues long. Germline CDR1 reads MNHEY; CDR2 reads SVGAGI. The CDR3 region is CASSYSTGFLSYEQYF. The CDR3 bases are TGTGCCAGCAGTTACTCTACGGGATTCCTCTCCTACGAGCAGTACTTC.

The J gene is TRBJ1-5, the V gene TRBV6-6; D gene ambiguous. Looked up from germline, CDR1 is MNHNY and CDR2 is SVGAGI (reference sequence). Deletions cut 6 bases from V and 7 bases from J, with 10 bases between. CDR3 size: 12 residues. The CDR3 spells CASSLSQQPQHF. CDR3 coding DNA: TGTGCCAGCAGCTTGAGCCAACAGCCCCAGCATTTT.

The V call is TRBV11-2, the J call TRBJ1-2, with 11 bases that match TRBD1. This CDR3 spans 16 amino acids. Trimming removed 4 bases from V and 8 bases from J; junction bases left unmatched: 12. CDR1 is SGHAT and CDR2 is FQNNGV in the germline V gene. This CDR3 is CASSSMLLDRGRGYTF. The CDR3 bases are TGTGCCAGCAGCTCCATGCTTTTGGACAGGGGGCGGGGCTACACCTTC.

This sequence joins TRBV6-5 and TRBJ2-7; 10 bases agree with TRBD1. Per germline, CDR1 MNHEY and CDR2 SVGAGI. This CDR3 contains 16 residues. The trim removed 0 bases at V and 4 bases at J, leaving 6 bases unmatched. CDR3 residues: CASSYSRTGGTYEQYF. DNA of the CDR3: TGTGCCAGCAGTTACTCAAGGACAGGGGGAACGTACGAGCAGTACTTC.

J is TRBJ1-5 and V is TRBV19, with 7 bases fitting TRBD1. V was pared by 10 bases and J by 0 bases, with 9 bases of the junction left unmatched. Germline V gene data show CDR1 as LNHDA and CDR2 as SQIVND (reference sequence). The CDR3 loop spans 15 amino acids. CDR3 sequence (DNA): TGTGCCACAACAGGGACAGAAGATAGCAATCAGCCCCAGCATTTT. It encodes CATTGTEDSNQPQHF.

The chain is built from TRBV6-1 and TRBJ2-3; D ambiguous. The germline gives CDR1 MNHNS, CDR2 SASEGT. This CDR3 has 14 amino acids. V lost 2 bases, J lost 6 bases, and 12 bases lay in between. DNA of the CDR3: TGTGCCAGCAGTGAAAACAGCTTGGTGGATACGCAGTATTTT. Translation gives CASSENSLVDTQYF.

CDR3 in DNA: TGCAGCGTTGATAAGGGGCGGACTGAAGCTTTCTTT. It codes for CSVDKGRTEAFF. The chain employs TRBV29-1 and TRBJ1-1, with D maybe TRBD1 (5 bases). There are 12 residues in the CDR3. V dropped 3 bases and J dropped 5 bases, with 10 bases sitting between them. Germline CDR1 SQVTM, CDR2 ANQGSEA.

The chain employs TRBV6-5 and TRBJ1-2; a weak D match, TRBD1 (6 bases). Germline CDR1 MNHEY, CDR2 SVGAGI. This CDR3 is 14 amino acids long. Trimming cost V 0 bases and J 5 bases, with 10 bases left between them. The DNA of the CDR3 is TGTGCCAGCAGTTACTCGAGGACAGCTTATGGCTACACCTTC. Translating it yields CASSYSRTAYGYTF.

The V and J genes are TRBV28 and TRBJ1-5; TRBD1 might be the D (5 bases). Germline CDR1 reads MDHEN; CDR2 reads SYDVKM. The CDR3 totals 14 residues. The ends were cut back, 9 bases at V and 8 bases at J, with 20 bases in the middle. The CDR3 DNA reads TGTGCCAGTCTACCGTTTGGGGGGTTGAAGCCCCAGCATTTT. It yields the protein CASLPFGGLKPQHF.

V and J are TRBV28 and TRBJ2-7, with 11 bases fitting TRBD2. The CDR3 consists of 16 residues. Germline lookup yields CDR1 MDHEN and CDR2 SYDVKM. The J segment lost 5 bases and the V segment lost 5 bases, leaving 11 bases of the junction unmatched. Here the CDR3 DNA reads TGTGCCAGCAGTCCGGCCACTAGCGGGAGTTTCGACGAGCAGTACTTC. This sequence encodes CASSPATSGSFDEQYF.